Listed here are 17 T cell receptor beta chains from one sample, sequenced in a study of Ad26.COV2.S vaccination and SARS-CoV-2 variants. Only in-frame clones appear in the TCRdb table, and some are missing; sequencing was by immunoSEQ multiplex PCR. The table has 350,000 to 400,000 clones, about 88% seen once. Treatment given: roughly 18 received Ad26.COV2.S at low or high dose, single or two shots; about five received placebo; per-sample allocation not given. The samples were gathered on day 63 after the first injection of vaccine or placebo. This specimen consisted of peripheral blood, obtained in a trial of Ad26.COV2.S vaccine versus placebo. All receptors come from a person aged 18 to 59 who received the Ad26.COV2.S COVID-19 vaccine or a placebo.

The chain combines TRBV13 with TRBJ1-2, with D perhaps TRBD1 (6 bases). The CDR3 has 14 residues. The germline gives CDR1 PRHDT, CDR2 FYEKMQ (reference sequence). Trimming pared 4 bases from V and 0 bases from J, leaving 9 bases between. CDR3 nucleotide sequence: TGTGCCAGCAGCTCGGGACAAGCTAACTATGGCTACACCTTC. Translation: CASSSGQANYGYTF.

This chain uses TRBV19 with TRBJ1-3, with D possibly TRBD1 on 5 matching bases. CDR3 length: 13 residues. Per the germline V gene, CDR1 is LNHDA and CDR2 is SQIVND (reference sequence). V lost 7 bases to trimming and J lost 4 bases, with 11 bases between them. Here the CDR3 reads CASTDRVGNTIYF. CDR3 sequence (DNA): TGTGCCAGTACCGACAGAGTCGGAAACACCATATATTTT.

V gene TRBV6-4 combines with J gene TRBJ2-3; the D gene is possibly TRBD1 (6 bases). Trimming cost V 8 bases and J 6 bases, with 18 bases left between them. This CDR3 spans 14 amino acids. Looked up from germline, CDR1 is MRHNA and CDR2 is SNTAGT. The CDR3 bases are TGTGCCAGCCGTCCTTATACAGGGTCCGATACGCAGTATTTT. Its protein is CASRPYTGSDTQYF.

In nucleotides, the CDR3 is TGTGCCAGCTCACCAAGGGCAGACTTAACCGGGGAGCTGTTTTTT. The encoded protein is CASSPRADLTGELFF. The genes are TRBV18 and TRBJ2-2; D remains ambiguous. The CDR3 has 15 residues. Trimming cost V 2 bases and J 5 bases, with 12 bases left between them. Germline V lookup: CDR1 KGHSH, CDR2 LQKENI.

V is TRBV4-1 and J is TRBJ1-1; no clear D. The CDR3 consists of 11 residues. CDR1 MGHRA and CDR2 YSYEKL come from the germline V gene. The V end lost 5 bases, the J end lost 3 bases, and 4 bases lay between the germline ends. CDR3 amino acids: CASSRYTEAFF. CDR3 bases: TGCGCCAGCAGCAGGTACACTGAAGCTTTCTTT.

This clone was seen once. The chain links TRBV13 to TRBJ2-3, with D possibly TRBD1 on 6 matching bases. Trimming removed 2 bases from V and 4 bases from J, with 13 bases in between. In germline, CDR1 is PRHDT, CDR2 FYEKMQ (reference sequence). CDR3 size: 15 residues. Here the CDR3 DNA reads TGTGCCAGCAGCTTATATCTGACAGGTTCAGATACGCAGTATTTT. Protein product: CASSLYLTGSDTQYF.

The chain carries TRBV18 and TRBJ2-1; D tentatively reads TRBD1 or TRBD2 (5 bases each). The CDR3 length is 17 residues. CDR1 and CDR2 (germline): KGHSH, LQKENI. The germline V and J ends were trimmed by 3 bases and 6 bases, with 21 bases remaining between them. The CDR3 protein is CASSPIPGTSNGNEQFF. Written as DNA, the CDR3 is TGTGCCAGCTCACCGATTCCCGGGACCAGCAACGGCAATGAGCAGTTCTTC.

The chain recombines TRBV25-1 with TRBJ1-1; TRBD1 matches 9 bases. CDR1 and CDR2 from the germline V gene are MGHDK and SYGVNS. V lost 6 bases and J lost 1; bases outside the gene matches: 15. The CDR3 length is 18 residues. Here the CDR3 DNA reads TGTGCCAGCAGACAAAGTGGGACAGGGATTACTTCGAACACTGAAGCTTTCTTT. It yields the protein CASRQSGTGITSNTEAFF. The whole variable domain, remainder taken from reference TRBV25-1 and TRBJ1-1, is EADIYQTPRYLVIGTGKKITLECSQTMGHDKMYWYQQDPGMELHLIHYSYGVNSTEKGDLSSESTVSRIRTEHFPLTLESARPSHTSQYLCASRQSGTGITSNTEAFFGQGTRLTVV.

This sequence joins TRBV6-5 and TRBJ1-1; D gene unclear. CDR1 and CDR2 from the germline V gene are MNHEY and SVGAGI. The CDR3 runs 14 residues. V dropped 5 bases and J dropped 3 bases, with 13 bases sitting between them. CDR3 coding DNA: TGTGCCAGCAGTCCCTCTTGGGGTTACACTGAAGCTTTCTTT. Its protein is CASSPSWGYTEAFF.

The V call is TRBV4-3, the J call TRBJ1-6; TRBD1 might be the D (5 bases). The CDR3 is 15 residues long. Trimming removed 3 bases from V and 10 bases from J, with 16 bases in between. CDR1 and CDR2 (germline): LGHNA, YSLEER. The CDR3 region has the DNA TGCGCCAGCAGCCAGGAGGGGCAGGGAGAATCACCCCTCCACTTT. This sequence encodes CASSQEGQGESPLHF.

This clone has a single count. This sequence joins TRBV12-3 or TRBV12-4 and TRBJ1-2; D is unresolved. Deletions cut 4 bases from V and 8 bases from J, with 11 bases between. The CDR3 covers 12 residues. CDR3 sequence reads: CASSSGLVGYTF. CDR3 sequence (DNA): TGTGCCAGCAGTTCCGGCCTGGTCGGCTACACCTTC.

The chain is built from TRBV12-1 and TRBJ2-5; TRBD1, as called in the table, went unchecked against the DNA. TRBV12-1 is noted as a pseudogene. The CDR3 contains 14 residues. CDR3 coding DNA: TGTGCCAGCAGCTCACCCCCCAGGGGTGAGACCCAGTACTTC. Amino acids: CASSSPPRGETQYF.

The chain uses TRBV3-1 (or the pseudogene TRBV3-2) and TRBJ1-2; a weak D match, TRBD1 (5 bases). Germline V CDR1 and CDR2: LGHDT, YNNKEL (reference sequence). The CDR3 length is 12 residues. The germline V and J ends were trimmed by 4 bases and 4 bases, with 7 bases remaining between them. The CDR3 DNA reads as TGTGCCAGCAGCCGGGGGACCTATGGCTACACCTTC. Its protein is CASSRGTYGYTF.

The V gene is TRBV27, the J gene TRBJ1-2; unclear D gene. V was trimmed by 7 bases and J by 5 bases, leaving 14 bases between them. The length of the CDR3 is 13 residues. Germline CDR1 reads MNHEY; CDR2 reads SMNVEV (reference sequence). CDR3: CASTPDLRYGYTF. The CDR3 coding sequence is TGTGCCAGCACCCCCGACCTTAGGTATGGCTACACCTTC.

This chain connects TRBV7-2 to TRBJ2-3; 7 positions agree with TRBD2. J gave up 0 bases and V 1 base, and 4 bases lay outside the gene matches. CDR3 length: 16 residues. CDR1 is SGHTA and CDR2 is FQGNSA in the germline V gene. In DNA, the CDR3 is TGTGCCAGCAGCTTAGGTCCGGGGGGAAGCACAGATACGCAGTATTTT. It is translated as CASSLGPGGSTDTQYF.

The CDR3 region is CASSLGPLSGRYQETQYF. The CDR3 DNA reads TGTGCCAGCAGCTTAGGCCCCCTTAGCGGGAGGTACCAAGAGACCCAGTACTTC. The chain joins TRBV7-9 to TRBJ2-5, with 10 bases lining up with TRBD2. Germline trimming cut 1 base from V and 0 bases from J; bases unmatched to any gene: 8. The germline V gene has CDR1 SEHNR and CDR2 FQNEAQ (reference sequence). The CDR3 has 18 amino acids.

The chain has TRBV29-1 and TRBJ2-5; tentatively, D is TRBD2 (6 bases). The CDR3 extends over 12 amino acids. Per the germline V gene, CDR1 is SQVTM and CDR2 is ANQGSEA. V gave up 4 bases and J gave up 3 bases, with 9 bases separating them. The CDR3 DNA reads as TGCAGCGTTGCCGGGACTGAAGAGACCCAGTACTTC. This sequence encodes CSVAGTEETQYF.